This T cell receptor (beta chain) originates from a study of metastatic and nonmetastatic thyroid tumors (dated by TCRdb to 2020 to 2022). As for the study more broadly: Repertoires were compared across peripheral blood and tumor or nodule tissue samples from malignant and benign thyroid patients. Results the study describes overall, beyond this receptor: TCR beta diversity was reported as significantly higher in malignant tumors than in benign nodules, in both blood and tumor samples.

This clone has ten or more counts. Its antigen is not yet known. No base quality values were provided; no much bigger clone lies one nucleotide off. Libraries were constructed by PCR. The sequencer was an Illumina HiSeq 4000. High-throughput sequencing was used to profile the CDR3 region of the TCR beta-chain in every patient. Under the source paper's analysis protocol: Drawing on CDR3 differences between clinicopathological groups, the researchers built a classifier meant to tell apart patients with distant-metastatic papillary thyroid cancer. The Shannon index was used to assess repertoire diversity, and the Morisita-Horn index was used to assess tumor-blood repertoire similarity. In TCRdb, the public reads were trimmed at Q25 with fastp and aligned with MiXCR, with productive beta chains retained. TCRdb's processing, not the authors', yielded these V and J calls. In all, the sample holds around 37,000 clones, and about 24% of those were seen once. Roughly 15% of the sample is in the top ten clones.

No treatment had been received by any patient before thyroid surgery. The study retrospectively analysed patient clinical samples collected from about 2012 to 2018 using T-cell receptor beta sequencing. This TCR came from a female donor with papillary thyroid cancer or a benign thyroid nodule (not recorded which). Some clones in this sample may be carry-over from other donors' samples. Sequences were obtained from tumor tissue.

The nucleotides are TGTGCCAGCAGCCCTACGATAGGGGGAGGCTACACCTTC. Its translation is CASSPTIGGGYTF. The V gene is TRBV7-9 and the J gene is TRBJ1-2, and perhaps TRBD1 as D gene, on 6 matching bases. Inclusive of the bounding cysteine and phenylalanine, the CDR3 is 13 residues long. Only the CDR3 part of the read is kept: 39 bases, read in frame from the first base. Deletion took 5 bases off V and 8 bases off J, with a span of 15 bases between the germline ends. The germline V gene (reference sequence) gives CDR1 as SEHNR and CDR2 as FQNEAQ. The reference TRBV7-9 and TRBJ1-2 proteins fill in what lies around the CDR3, so the full variable domain reads DTGVSQNPRHKITKRGQNVTFRCDPISEHNRLYWYRQTLGQGPEFLTYFQNEAQLEKSRLLSDRFSAERPKGSFSTLEIQRTEQGDSAMYLCASSPTIGGGYTFGSGTRLTVV.